What follows are 24 T cell receptor beta chains derived from one specimen sequenced in a study of human T cells and chemical hapten exposure. TCRdb itself ran the RACE reads through MiXCR, one entry per CDR3 protein. The sample has some 79,000 distinct CDR3 sequences; approximately 11% are singletons. Time point reported: patch test 3, about 24 weeks after DPC sensitization. Documented treatment: therapeutic diphenylcyclopropenone sensitization with weekly scalp DPC. The sequenced sample was whole blood, obtained in connection with sensitization to the hapten diphenylcyclopropenone (DPC). Receptors were obtained from a woman between 50 and 59 years old with alopecia areata. Some clones in this sample may be carry-over from other donors' samples.

J is TRBJ2-5 and V is TRBV5-4; weak D call: TRBD1 (5 bases). Trimming cost V 1 base and J 0 bases, with 10 bases left between them. The CDR3 totals 15 residues. CDR1 is SGHNT, CDR2 YYREEE, per germline (reference sequence). The CDR3 loop is CASSLKGSYQETQYF. The CDR3 nucleotides are TGTGCCAGCAGCTTGAAGGGGTCGTACCAAGAGACCCAGTACTTC.

This clonotype has just a few counts. The V and J genes are TRBV20-1 and TRBJ2-7; D perhaps matches TRBD2 (5 bases). The CDR3 spans 14 residues. The V end lost 3 bases, the J end lost 1 base, and 13 bases lay between the germline ends. CDR1 is DFQATT and CDR2 is SNEGSKA in the germline V gene (reference sequence). As DNA, the CDR3 is TGCAGTGCTAGGTTGTGGACTTTGTCCTACGAGCAGTACTTC. Translation gives CSARLWTLSYEQYF.

This clonotype was seen ten or more times. This chain connects TRBV14 to TRBJ1-6, with 7 bases fitting TRBD1. Trimming took 0 bases from V and 10 from J; bases not matched to a gene: 9. This CDR3 contains 16 residues. Per the germline V gene, CDR1 is SGHDN and CDR2 is FVKESK. The CDR3 nucleotides read TGTGCCAGCAGCCAAGATTATCCCGCAGGGGGATCACCCCTCCACTTT. Protein: CASSQDYPAGGSPLHF.

This clonotype was recorded a few times. The J gene is TRBJ2-7, the V gene TRBV5-1, with 8 bases identical to TRBD2. CDR3 length: 14 amino acids. Looked up from germline, CDR1 is SGHRS and CDR2 is YFSETQ. V gave up 0 bases and J gave up 7 bases; unmatched junction bases: 6. The CDR3 protein is CASSLAGTRREQYF. DNA for the CDR3: TGCGCCAGCAGCTTGGCCGGGACTAGAAGGGAGCAGTACTTC.

The table lists this clonotype with a few counts. The chain has TRBV29-1 and TRBJ2-1, with 10 bases lining up with TRBD1. Trimming at V came to 5 bases and at J to 6 bases, leaving 4 bases not matched to a gene. This CDR3 is 13 amino acids long. Germline V gives CDR1 SQVTM, CDR2 ANQGSEA. CDR3 region: CSVSRTGGNEQFF. DNA of the CDR3: TGCAGCGTTTCCCGGACAGGGGGCAATGAGCAGTTCTTC.

This chain links TRBV19 with TRBJ2-1; TRBD2 matches 11 bases. Germline CDR1 is LNHDA and CDR2 is SQIVND (reference sequence). The ends lost 7 bases at V and 4 bases at J; junction bases unmatched: 6. This CDR3 contains 15 residues. CDR3 region: CASIDLAGGYNEQFF. CDR3 coding DNA: TGTGCCAGTATCGACCTAGCGGGAGGATACAATGAGCAGTTCTTC.

This clonotype was seen at least ten times. This rearrangement joins TRBV12-3 or TRBV12-4 to TRBJ1-1, with D possibly being TRBD1 (5 bases). V gave up 6 bases and J gave up 7 bases, with 15 bases separating them. This CDR3 region has 13 residues. Here the CDR3 reads CASSPIGAYEAFF. The DNA of the CDR3 is TGTGCCAGCAGCCCCATAGGGGCTTATGAAGCTTTCTTT.

This clonotype has only a few counts. CDR3 nucleotide sequence: TGTGCCAGCAGTCGGCAGGGGGCCCTCAATCAGCCCCAGCATTTT. It encodes CASSRQGALNQPQHF. The chain has TRBV6-5 and TRBJ1-5, with TRBD1 matching over 8 bases. With 5 bases clipped from V and 3 bases from J, the junction kept 6 bases outside the gene matches. The CDR3 is 15 amino acids. Germline lookup yields CDR1 MNHEY and CDR2 SVGAGI.

This clonotype was recorded many times. The rearrangement links TRBV12-3 or TRBV12-4 to TRBJ2-7; possible D gene TRBD2, 5 bases. V lost 7 bases and J lost 7, with 17 bases in between. The CDR3 spans 13 residues. This CDR3 is CASTSPGLREQYF. The CDR3 bases are TGTGCCAGCACCTCCCCCGGACTCAGGGAGCAGTACTTC.

This clonotype occurred a few times. The chain links TRBV7-2 to TRBJ2-7, with a weak D call TRBD2 (5 bases). CDR1 is SGHTA, CDR2 FQGNSA, per germline. V was cut by 1 base and J by 0 bases, with 10 bases left in between. This CDR3 spans 15 amino acids. CDR3 protein: CASSLVEVSSYEQYF. The CDR3 nucleotides are TGTGCCAGCAGCTTAGTGGAGGTTAGCTCCTACGAGCAGTACTTC.

This clonotype was seen only a few times. V usage is TRBV11-3 and J usage is TRBJ2-1, with TRBD2 identical over 7 bases. This CDR3 comprises 14 residues. The junction had 7 bases not matched to a gene; V was cut back by 7 bases and J by 4 bases. From germline, CDR1 is SGHNT and CDR2 YENEEA. The DNA for the CDR3 is TGTGCCAGCATGGAAAGCGGGAAGTACAATGAGCAGTTCTTC. Protein: CASMESGKYNEQFF.

This clonotype was counted many times. This sequence joins TRBV12-3 or TRBV12-4 and TRBJ2-3; 7 bases fit TRBD1. The CDR3 has 13 residues. Trimming at V came to 7 bases and at J to 7 bases, leaving 8 bases not matched to a gene. The CDR3: CASMSSRGNTQYF. The CDR3 bases are TGTGCCAGCATGTCTTCCAGGGGGAATACGCAGTATTTT.

This clonotype occurred a few times. This rearrangement joins TRBV7-3 to TRBJ2-1, with 11 bases aligning to TRBD1. Germline values: CDR1 SGHTA, CDR2 FQGTGA. Trimming removed 4 bases from V and 6 bases from J; junction bases left unmatched: 8. The CDR3 is 16 residues long. The CDR3 DNA reads as TGTGCCAGCAGCTCAGGGACAGGGGGATTCGTCAATGAGCAGTTCTTC. Translation: CASSSGTGGFVNEQFF.

This clonotype was counted a few times. DNA for the CDR3: TGTGCCAGCAGTCGCGGGCCCCTAGAGAGGGAGCAGTACTTC. Encoded protein: CASSRGPLEREQYF. V usage is TRBV2 and J usage is TRBJ2-7; weak D call: TRBD2 (5 bases). The V end lost 5 bases, the J end lost 7 bases, and 18 bases lay between the germline ends. This CDR3 has 14 residues. CDR1 SNHLY and CDR2 FYNNEI come from the germline V gene.

Ten or more counts support this clonotype. Here the CDR3 DNA reads TGTGCCAGCAACCAGCGCTTCGGGGAGCTGTTTTTT. Translation: CASNQRFGELFF. The rearrangement joins TRBV28 to TRBJ2-2, with no clear D. Deletions cut 7 bases from V and 7 bases from J, with 10 bases between. CDR1 and CDR2 from the germline V gene are MDHEN and SYDVKM. CDR3 size: 12 residues.

This clonotype was seen at least ten times. This chain joins TRBV5-1 and TRBJ1-1, with a weak D call TRBD1 (6 bases). The CDR3 contains 17 residues. Germline CDR1 and CDR2: SGHRS and YFSETQ. Between the trimmed V and J ends, which lost 0 bases and 0 bases, there was a span of 15 bases. DNA for the CDR3: TGCGCCAGCAGCTTGGCGTCGCACCCAGGGGTGAACACTGAAGCTTTCTTT. It specifies CASSLASHPGVNTEAFF.

This clonotype was seen many times. The rearrangement uses TRBV7-3 and TRBJ1-6; D remains ambiguous. The ends were cut back, 0 bases at V and 7 bases at J, with 10 bases in the middle. This CDR3 contains 15 residues. Germline V gene data show CDR1 as SGHTA and CDR2 as FQGTGA. This CDR3 reads CASSLTPAGNSPLHF. CDR3 coding DNA: TGTGCCAGCAGCTTAACCCCCGCGGGAAATTCACCCCTCCACTTT.

At least ten counts were recorded for this clonotype. This chain uses TRBV5-1 with TRBJ2-3, with 13 bases aligning to TRBD2. Germline assignment: CDR1 SGHRS and CDR2 YFSETQ. Trimming took 2 bases from V and 8 from J; bases not matched to a gene: 5. The CDR3 contains 15 residues. The CDR3, as DNA: TGCGCCAGCAGCTTTGGACTAGCGGGAGTACCTACGCAGTATTTT. This encodes CASSFGLAGVPTQYF.

This chain joins TRBV3-2 and TRBJ2-1; the D call in the table, TRBD2, was not verified against the DNA. TRBV3-2 is listed as a pseudogene. The CDR3 consists of 19 residues. The CDR3 DNA sequence: TGTGCCAGCAGCCTGGGACTAGCGGGAGGGACCGCCACCTACAATGAGCAGTTCTTC. This sequence encodes CASSLGLAGGTATYNEQFF.

This clonotype was picked up many times. This chain joins TRBV20-1 and TRBJ2-7; 12 positions agree with TRBD2. Germline V gene data show CDR1 as DFQATT and CDR2 as SNEGSKA (reference sequence). The ends lost 5 bases at V and 5 bases at J; junction bases unmatched: 10. The CDR3 sequence is 15 residues long. CDR3 residues: CSALSRTSGTHEQYF. For the CDR3, the DNA is TGCAGTGCTTTGTCCCGGACTAGCGGGACCCACGAGCAGTACTTC.

The V gene is TRBV5-1, the J gene TRBJ2-3, with 7 nucleotides matching TRBD2. The CDR3 extends over 15 amino acids. The ends lost 0 bases at V and 3 bases at J; junction bases unmatched: 4. Germline V gives CDR1 SGHRS, CDR2 YFSETQ. The CDR3, as DNA: TGCGCCAGCAGCTTGGACGGGACTAAAACAGATACGCAGTATTTT. Protein sequence: CASSLDGTKTDTQYF.

The genes are TRBV21-1 and TRBJ1-1; whether TRBD1, the table's D call, matches the DNA was not checked. TRBV21-1 is a pseudogene. This CDR3 spans 19 amino acids. This CDR3 is CASSKATTRQGAQGTEAFF. CDR3 nucleotide sequence: TGTGCCAGCAGCAAAGCCACGACCAGACAGGGGGCGCAGGGCACTGAAGCTTTCTTT.

This clonotype was recorded many times. The genes are TRBV20-1 and TRBJ2-1; TRBD2 agrees at 8 bases. This CDR3 spans 15 amino acids. V was pared by 5 bases and J by 9 bases, with 15 bases of the junction left unmatched. Germline V gene data show CDR1 as DFQATT and CDR2 as SNEGSKA (reference sequence). The CDR3 region has the DNA TGCAGTGCTTGGAAGAGCGGGAGAATAGGGGGTGAGCAGTTCTTC. Amino acids: CSAWKSGRIGGEQFF.

This clonotype was counted many times. The chain employs TRBV20-1 and TRBJ2-7; 11 bases fit TRBD1. The V gene end was trimmed by 4 bases and the J gene end by 3 bases; junction bases not matched to a gene: 5. Germline CDR1 is DFQATT and CDR2 is SNEGSKA (reference sequence). This CDR3 comprises 14 residues. CDR3 amino acids: CSAKPGQGVYEQYF. The CDR3 DNA is TGCAGTGCTAAGCCGGGACAGGGGGTCTACGAGCAGTACTTC.